This T cell receptor (beta chain) was profiled in a study of cytomegalovirus exposure and HLA in healthy donors. The study's findings and limits: Later analysis associated a missense DCLRE1C variant with TCR beta V- and J-gene trimming.

Germline V gene data show CDR1 as MGHRA and CDR2 as YSYEKL. V was trimmed by 3 bases and J by 1 base, leaving 10 bases between them. The CDR3 extends over 15 amino acids. Worth noting for this clone: The target antigen is unknown.

Use of 60 Vbeta and 13 Jbeta primers characterized the PCR. TCRdb's copy holds only in-frame clones and misses some; the assay was immunoSEQ multiplex PCR. Of over 100,000 clones in the sample, around 9% were seen once. This TCR was sampled from a middle-aged man in good health and CMV-seronegative. V and J are TRBV4-1 and TRBJ1-5; D call uncertain. The sample comprised PBMCs. In DNA form, the CDR3 reads TGCGCCAGCAGCCAGGCCGGAGGGAGCAATCAGCCCCAGCATTTT. It translates to CASSQAGGSNQPQHF.